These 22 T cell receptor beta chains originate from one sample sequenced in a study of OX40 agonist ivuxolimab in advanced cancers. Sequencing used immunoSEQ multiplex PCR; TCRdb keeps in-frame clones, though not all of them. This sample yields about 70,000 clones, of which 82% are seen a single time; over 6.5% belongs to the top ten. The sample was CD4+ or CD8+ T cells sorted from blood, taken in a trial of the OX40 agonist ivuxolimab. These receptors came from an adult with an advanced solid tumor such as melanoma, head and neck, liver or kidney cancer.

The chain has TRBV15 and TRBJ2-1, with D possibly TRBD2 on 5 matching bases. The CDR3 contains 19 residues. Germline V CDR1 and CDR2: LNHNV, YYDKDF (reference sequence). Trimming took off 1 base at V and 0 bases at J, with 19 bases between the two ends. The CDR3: CATSRGDRWRASSYNEQFF. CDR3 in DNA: TGTGCCACCAGCAGAGGGGATAGGTGGCGGGCGAGCTCCTACAATGAGCAGTTCTTC. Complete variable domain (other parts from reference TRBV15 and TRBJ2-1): DAMVIQNPRYQVTQFGKPVTLSCSQTLNHNVMYWYQQKSSQAPKLLFHYYDKDFNNEADTPDNFQSRRPNTSFCFLDIRSPGLGDTAMYLCATSRGDRWRASSYNEQFFGPGTRLTVL.

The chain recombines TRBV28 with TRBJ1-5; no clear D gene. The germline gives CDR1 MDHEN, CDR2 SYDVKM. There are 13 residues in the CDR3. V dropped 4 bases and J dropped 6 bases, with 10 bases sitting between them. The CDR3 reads CASSSRFGQPQHF. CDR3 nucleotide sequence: TGTGCCAGCAGTTCCCGATTTGGTCAGCCCCAGCATTTT.

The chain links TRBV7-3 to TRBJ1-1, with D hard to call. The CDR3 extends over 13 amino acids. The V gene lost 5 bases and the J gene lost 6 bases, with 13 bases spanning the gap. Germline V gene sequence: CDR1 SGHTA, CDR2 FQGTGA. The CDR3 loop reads CASSLGPRAEAFF. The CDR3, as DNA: TGTGCCAGCAGCCTCGGGCCAAGGGCTGAAGCTTTCTTT. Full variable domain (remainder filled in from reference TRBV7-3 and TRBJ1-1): GAGVSQTPSNKVTEKGKYVELRCDPISGHTALYWYRQSLGQGPEFLIYFQGTGAADDSGLPNDRFFAVRPEGSVSTLKIQRTERGDSAVYLCASSLGPRAEAFFGQGTRLTVV.

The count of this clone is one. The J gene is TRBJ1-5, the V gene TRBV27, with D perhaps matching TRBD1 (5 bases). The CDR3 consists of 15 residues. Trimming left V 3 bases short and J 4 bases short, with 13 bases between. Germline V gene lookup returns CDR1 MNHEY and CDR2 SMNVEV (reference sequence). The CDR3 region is CASSFIWDPNQPQHF. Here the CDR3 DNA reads TGTGCCAGCAGTTTTATTTGGGACCCGAATCAGCCCCAGCATTTT.

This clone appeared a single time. This CDR3 is CASSERVTDQPQHF. The CDR3 DNA follows: TGTGCCAGCAGCGAGAGAGTTACGGATCAGCCCCAGCATTTT. This sequence joins TRBV6-1 and TRBJ1-5; D is ambiguous. CDR1 is MNHNS, CDR2 SASEGT, per germline. The CDR3 totals 14 residues. The V and J ends lost 6 bases and 5 bases respectively, with 14 bases between them.

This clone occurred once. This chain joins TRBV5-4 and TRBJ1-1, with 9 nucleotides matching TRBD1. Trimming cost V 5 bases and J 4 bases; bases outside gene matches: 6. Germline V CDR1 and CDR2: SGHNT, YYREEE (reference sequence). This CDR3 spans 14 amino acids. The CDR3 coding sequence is TGTGCCAGCAGTCCCGGGACAGGGCTCACTGAAGCTTTCTTT. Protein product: CASSPGTGLTEAFF.

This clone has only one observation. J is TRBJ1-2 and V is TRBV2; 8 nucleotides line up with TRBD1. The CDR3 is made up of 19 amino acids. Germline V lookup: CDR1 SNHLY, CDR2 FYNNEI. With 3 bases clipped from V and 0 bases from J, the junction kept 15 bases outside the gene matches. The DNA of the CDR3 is TGTGCCAGCAGTGAGCCCCGACCGACAGGGGTATCTCCTAACTATGGCTACACCTTC. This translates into CASSEPRPTGVSPNYGYTF.

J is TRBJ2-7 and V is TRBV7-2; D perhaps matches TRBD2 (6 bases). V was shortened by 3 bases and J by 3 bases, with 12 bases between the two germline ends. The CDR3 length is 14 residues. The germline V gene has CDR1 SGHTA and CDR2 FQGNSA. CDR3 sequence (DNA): TGTGCCAGCAGCTTCCTTTTCGGGGGCTACGAGCAGTACTTC. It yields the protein CASSFLFGGYEQYF.

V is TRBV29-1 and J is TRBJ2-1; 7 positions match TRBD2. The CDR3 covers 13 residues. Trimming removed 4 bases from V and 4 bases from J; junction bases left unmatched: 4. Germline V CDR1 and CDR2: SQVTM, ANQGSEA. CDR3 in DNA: TGCAGCGTTGGGCTAGCGGTTTACAATGAGCAGTTCTTC. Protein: CSVGLAVYNEQFF.

The CDR3 DNA is TGTGCCAGTAGTAAAGGGATTCTCTCCTATAATTCACCCCTCCACTTT. It codes for CASSKGILSYNSPLHF. The chain joins TRBV19 to TRBJ1-6; no clear D gene. This CDR3 comprises 16 residues. V was clipped by 4 bases and J by 0 bases, with 10 bases between them. Per the germline V gene, CDR1 is LNHDA and CDR2 is SQIVND (reference sequence).

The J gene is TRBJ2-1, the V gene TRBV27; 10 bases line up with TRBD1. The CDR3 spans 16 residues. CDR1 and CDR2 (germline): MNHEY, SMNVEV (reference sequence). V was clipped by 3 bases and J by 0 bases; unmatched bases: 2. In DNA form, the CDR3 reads TGTGCCAGCAGTTTCTGGACAGGGGGCTCCTACAATGAGCAGTTCTTC. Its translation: CASSFWTGGSYNEQFF.

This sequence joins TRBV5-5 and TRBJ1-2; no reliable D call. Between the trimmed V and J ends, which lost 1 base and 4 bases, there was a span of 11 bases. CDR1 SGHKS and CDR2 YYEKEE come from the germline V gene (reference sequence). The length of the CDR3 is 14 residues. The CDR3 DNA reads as TGTGCCAGCAGCTTGCAGCTGGGAAGCTATGGCTACACCTTC. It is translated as CASSLQLGSYGYTF. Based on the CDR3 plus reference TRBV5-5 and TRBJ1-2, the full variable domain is DAGVTQSPTHLIKTRGQQVTLRCSPISGHKSVSWYQQVLGQGPQFIFQYYEKEERGRGNFPDRFSARQFPNYSSELNVNALLLGDSALYLCASSLQLGSYGYTFGSGTRLTVV.

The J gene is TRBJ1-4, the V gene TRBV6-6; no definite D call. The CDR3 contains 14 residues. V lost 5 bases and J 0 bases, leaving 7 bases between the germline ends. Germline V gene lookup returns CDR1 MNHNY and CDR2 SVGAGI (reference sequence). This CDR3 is CASSLSATNEKLFF. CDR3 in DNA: TGTGCCAGCAGTCTTAGTGCAACTAATGAAAAACTGTTTTTT.

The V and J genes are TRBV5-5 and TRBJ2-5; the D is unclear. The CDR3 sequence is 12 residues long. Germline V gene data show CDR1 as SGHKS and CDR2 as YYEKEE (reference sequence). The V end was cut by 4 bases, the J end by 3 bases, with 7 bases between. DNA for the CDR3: TGTGCCAGCAGCAAAATCAAAGAGACCCAGTACTTC. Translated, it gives CASSKIKETQYF.

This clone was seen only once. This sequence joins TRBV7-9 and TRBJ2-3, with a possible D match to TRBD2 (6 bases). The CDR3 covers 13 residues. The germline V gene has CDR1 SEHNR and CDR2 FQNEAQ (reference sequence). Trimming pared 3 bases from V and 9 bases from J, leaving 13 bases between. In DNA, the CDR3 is TGTGCCAGCAGCTTTGGGGGGTCTGGCACGCAGTATTTT. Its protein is CASSFGGSGTQYF. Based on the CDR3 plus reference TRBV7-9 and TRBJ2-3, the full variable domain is DTGVSQNPRHKITKRGQNVTFRCDPISEHNRLYWYRQTLGQGPEFLTYFQNEAQLEKSRLLSDRFSAERPKGSFSTLEIQRTEQGDSAMYLCASSFGGSGTQYFGPGTRLTVL.

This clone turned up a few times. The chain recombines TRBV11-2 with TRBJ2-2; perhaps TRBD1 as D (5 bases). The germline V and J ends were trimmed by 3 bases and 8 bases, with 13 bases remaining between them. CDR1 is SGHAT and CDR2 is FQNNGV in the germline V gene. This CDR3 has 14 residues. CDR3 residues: CASSLGLSAGELFF. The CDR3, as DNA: TGTGCCAGCAGCTTGGGGCTTTCGGCGGGGGAGCTGTTTTTT.

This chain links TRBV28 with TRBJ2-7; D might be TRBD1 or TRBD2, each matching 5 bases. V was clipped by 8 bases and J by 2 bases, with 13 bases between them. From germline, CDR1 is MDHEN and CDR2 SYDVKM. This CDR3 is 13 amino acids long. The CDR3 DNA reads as TGTGCCAGCGGAAATAGGGGACCCTACGAGCAGTACTTC. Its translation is CASGNRGPYEQYF.

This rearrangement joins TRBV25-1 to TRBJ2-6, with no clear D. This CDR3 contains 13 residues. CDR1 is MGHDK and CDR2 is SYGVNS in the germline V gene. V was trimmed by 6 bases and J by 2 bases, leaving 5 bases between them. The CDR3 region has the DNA TGTGCCAGCAGGGAAGCTGGGGCCAACGTCCTGACTTTC. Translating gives CASREAGANVLTF.

CDR3 sequence: CASLVQANTEAFF. The CDR3 nucleotides read TGTGCCAGCCTCGTACAAGCGAACACTGAAGCTTTCTTT. The gene calls are TRBV6-5 and TRBJ1-1; unclear D gene. V was cut by 8 bases and J by 1 base, with 11 bases left in between. The CDR3 runs 13 residues. The germline V gene has CDR1 MNHEY and CDR2 SVGAGI.

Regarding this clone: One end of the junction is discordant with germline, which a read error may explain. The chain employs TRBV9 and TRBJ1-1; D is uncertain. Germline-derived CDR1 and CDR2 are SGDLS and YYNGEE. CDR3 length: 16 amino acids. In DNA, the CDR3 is TGTGCCAGCACCGTATCCTACGGAGGGTCCAGGACTGAAGCTTTCTTT. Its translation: CASTVSYGGSRTEAFF.

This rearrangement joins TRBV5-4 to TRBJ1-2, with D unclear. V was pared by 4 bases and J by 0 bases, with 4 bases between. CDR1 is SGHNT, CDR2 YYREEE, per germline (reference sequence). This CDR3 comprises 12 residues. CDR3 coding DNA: TGTGCCAGCAGCGTAGCTAACTATGGCTACACCTTC. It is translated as CASSVANYGYTF.

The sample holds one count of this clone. As DNA, the CDR3 is TGTGCCAGCAGTCGGGACAGGGGTTCTAGCGGGAGGTTATCCGAGCAGTACTTC. It codes for CASSRDRGSSGRLSEQYF. The chain uses TRBV2 and TRBJ2-7; TRBD2 is a possible D gene (11 bases). CDR1 and CDR2 from the germline V gene are SNHLY and FYNNEI. V lost 5 bases, J lost 6 bases, and 29 bases lay in between. The CDR3 length is 18 residues.